These T cell receptor beta chains were read from a single sample in a study of blood T cell repertoires in COVID-19. Generated by immunoSEQ multiplex PCR, the TCRdb table keeps only in-frame clones and is missing some. The sample carries approximately 65,000 clones, approximately 79% recorded once. The source material was peripheral blood. These receptors were taken from a man in his sixties with acute or convalescent COVID-19. Both conserved end residues are part of each CDR3. The order of the fields is clone size, J gene, V gene, D gene, CDR3 protein, CDR3 DNA. The D gene is left open where the match is weak. A clone size is listed for some rows: how often the clone was seen (once, few, many), or a class if it is expanded.

- | TRBJ1-5 | TRBV19 | TRBD1 | CASWTGGGSNQPQHF | TGTGCCAGCTGGACAGGGGGAGGGAGCAATCAGCCCCAGCATTTT
- | TRBJ2-7 | TRBV7-2 | - | CASSQQFHEQYF | TGTGCCAGCAGCCAACAGTTCCACGAGCAGTACTTC
- | TRBJ1-2 | TRBV25-1 | TRBD1 | CASSEFGTGADYGYTF | TGTGCCAGCAGTGAATTTGGGACAGGGGCGGACTATGGCTACACCTTC
- | TRBJ2-1 | TRBV6-5 | - | CASSYSMGDRINEQFF | TGTGCCAGCAGTTACTCGATGGGAGACCGCATCAATGAGCAGTTCTTC
- | TRBJ1-5 | TRBV24-1 | - | CATSDPGRNNQPQHF | TGTGCCACCAGTGACCCAGGCCGCAACAATCAGCCCCAGCATTTT
- | TRBJ2-3 | TRBV29-1 | - | CSVVSRVTDTQYF | TGCAGCGTTGTCTCCAGGGTCACAGATACGCAGTATTTT
- | TRBJ1-3 | TRBV7-2 | - | CASSLQGPSGNTIYF | TGTGCCAGCAGCTTACAGGGGCCCTCTGGAAACACCATATATTTT
once | TRBJ2-1 | TRBV6-2/TRBV6-3 | TRBD2 | CASSYQGLAGGPGDEQFF | TGTGCCAGCAGTTACCAGGGACTAGCGGGAGGGCCGGGCGATGAGCAGTTCTTC
- | TRBJ2-3 | TRBV6-5 | - | CASRSDGADTQYF | TGTGCCAGCAGATCCGACGGGGCAGATACGCAGTATTTT
once | TRBJ1-5 | TRBV5-1 | - | CASSLVGNQPQHF | TGCGCCAGCAGCTTGGTCGGCAATCAGCCCCAGCATTTT
- | TRBJ2-5 | TRBV10-2 | TRBD2 | CASSAGGETQYF | TGCGCCAGCAGTGCGGGAGGCGAGACCCAGTACTTC
- | TRBJ1-4 | TRBV28 | - | CASSPVAGRKINEKLFF | TGTGCCAGCAGTCCGGTCGCCGGCAGGAAGATTAATGAAAAACTGTTTTTT
- | TRBJ2-1 | TRBV20-1 | TRBD1 | CSASMSGGRLYNEQFF | TGCAGTGCTAGTATGTCAGGGGGCCGGCTCTACAATGAGCAGTTCTTC
- | TRBJ2-7 | TRBV5-5 | - | CASSLVGRSYEQYF | TGTGCCAGCAGCTTGGTGGGCAGGTCCTACGAGCAGTACTTC
- | TRBJ2-5 | TRBV19 | - | CASSIEGGLAKETQYF | TGTGCCAGTAGTATAGAAGGGGGTTTGGCAAAAGAGACCCAGTACTTC
once | TRBJ1-2 | TRBV14 | - | CASSQDTQHGYTF | TGTGCCAGCAGCCAGGACACTCAACATGGCTACACCTTC
- | TRBJ2-5 | TRBV5-1 | - | CASSINTTPKETQYF | TGCGCCAGCAGTATTAATACAACGCCGAAAGAGACCCAGTACTTC
- | TRBJ2-3 | TRBV4-2 | TRBD2 | CASSQESGRLDTQYF | TGTGCCAGCAGCCAAGAATCCGGGAGGTTAGATACGCAGTATTTT
- | TRBJ2-3 | TRBV7-9 | - | CASSFFTSTDTQYF | TGTGCCAGCAGCTTTTTCACTAGCACAGATACGCAGTATTTT
- | TRBJ1-1 | TRBV6-5 | - | CASSYFGREAFF | TGTGCCAGCAGTTACTTTGGCAGGGAAGCTTTCTTT
- | TRBJ2-5 | TRBV10-1 | - | CASSESVGTQETQYF | TGCGCCAGCAGTGAGTCAGTGGGCACGCAAGAGACCCAGTACTTC
- | TRBJ1-5 | TRBV10-3 | - | CAISESGTIGQPQHF | TGTGCCATCAGTGAGTCCGGAACAATCGGGCAGCCCCAGCATTTT
- | TRBJ2-4 | TRBV30 | TRBD2 | CAWNGGTKNIQYF | TGTGCCTGGAACGGGGGGACCAAAAACATTCAGTACTTC
- | TRBJ1-6 | TRBV18 | TRBD1 | CASSPLGQGNSPLHF | TGTGCCAGCTCACCATTGGGACAGGGTAATTCACCCCTCCACTTT
few | TRBJ2-1 | TRBV6-6 | - | CASSPNPVLSSYNEQFF | TGTGCCAGCAGTCCCAATCCGGTCCTTAGCTCCTACAATGAGCAGTTCTTC
- | TRBJ2-7 | TRBV14 | TRBD2 | CASSQMPSGGKYEQYF | TGTGCCAGCAGCCAAATGCCTAGCGGGGGAAAATACGAGCAGTACTTC
- | TRBJ2-1 | TRBV21-1 | - | CASSGHEQFF | TGTGCCAGCAGCGGGCATGAGCAGTTCTTC
- | TRBJ1-5 | TRBV28 | - | CASSQVWGGTDQPQHF | TGTGCCAGCAGTCAGGTATGGGGGGGAACGGATCAGCCCCAGCATTTT
- | TRBJ2-7 | TRBV2 | - | CASRGLADIYEQYF | TGTGCCAGCCGTGGACTCGCCGATATCTACGAGCAGTACTTC